This T cell receptor beta chain was sequenced during a study of T cells in Graves' hyperthyroidism and ophthalmopathy. Overall study findings and caveats: Most clonotypes expanded in the thyroid (above 0.001) were also present in blood.

This clonotype was counted many times. Its target is not known. Regions amplified from RNA transcripts were the TCR beta CDR3 regions. The TCR CDR3 first-round RT-PCR relied on the HTBI primer set. A single record per CDR3 protein comes from TCRdb applying MiXCR to the multiplex PCR reads. The table has 390,000 or so distinct CDR3 sequences, roughly 14% seen once; the top ten hold around 13%. This CDR3 region has 11 residues. The germline gives CDR1 SQVTM, CDR2 ANQGSEA. The V end lost 7 bases, the J end lost 1 base, and 6 bases lay between the germline ends. The rearrangement uses TRBV29-1 and TRBJ2-3, with D perhaps matching TRBD1 (5 bases). What was sequenced was blood. The TCR comes from a man aged 18 to 30 with Graves' ophthalmopathy. Written as DNA, the CDR3 is TGCAGCGCGACAGGCACAGATACGCAGTATTTT. The encoded protein is CSATGTDTQYF.